This T cell receptor beta chain derives from a study of cytomegalovirus exposure and HLA in healthy donors. In the study overall: An analysis done earlier identified roughly 120 million unique TCR beta sequences from about 179 million T cells. A data release that came early held approximately 85 million unique TCRs from HLA-typed donors.

Germline CDR1 is MNHEY and CDR2 is SVGAGI. V shed 9 bases, J shed 5 bases, and the junction held 8 bases outside the gene matches. CDR3 length: 13 amino acids. The PCR used 60 Vbeta and 13 Jbeta primers. Under the authors' procedure: A later analysis tallied about 80 million unique TCR beta chains, approximately 11 million of them shared. The method was immunoSEQ multiplex PCR; TCRdb's version includes in-frame clones alone and lacks a portion of them. For V, J and clone size, that table is used; D and trimming come from the DNA. The profile shows around 99,000 clones, around 85% of them singletons. The sequenced material came from PBMCs. The sequence was obtained from a man under 40 in good health and CMV-seronegative. V is TRBV6-5 and J is TRBJ2-7; 9 bases align to TRBD1. The CDR3 loop reads CASTDRGRNEQYF. The CDR3 coding sequence is TGTGCCAGTACGGACAGGGGTAGGAACGAGCAGTACTTC.